Sequencing of this T cell receptor (beta chain) was carried out in a study of cytomegalovirus exposure and HLA in healthy donors. Findings and limits, study-wide: Presence/absence analyses treated sequencing depth as roughly uniform across donors.

With 5 bases removed from V and 7 bases from J, the gap between germline ends came to 16 bases. Germline V gene sequence: CDR1 SGHNT, CDR2 YYREEE (reference sequence). The CDR3 totals 15 residues. Vbeta (60) and Jbeta (13) primers were used in the PCR. TCRdb's copy holds only in-frame clones and misses some; the assay was immunoSEQ multiplex PCR. The repertoire holds some 110,000 clones, with 77% as singletons. As regards this clone: Its target is not known.

The chain is built from TRBV5-4 and TRBJ1-6; D is unclear. The clonotype originates from a man aged 50-59 years in good health and CMV-seropositive. Sequencing used PBMCs. The CDR3 spells CASRPQAGGNSPLHF. The CDR3, as DNA: TGTGCCAGCAGGCCCCAGGCGGGCGGAAATTCACCCCTCCACTTT. The complete variable domain, with remaining parts taken from reference TRBV5-4 and TRBJ1-6, reads ETGVTQSPTHLIKTRGQQVTLRCSSQSGHNTVSWYQQALGQGPQFIFQYYREEENGRGNFPPRFSGLQFPNYSSELNVNALELDDSALYLCASRPQAGGNSPLHFGNGTRLTVT.